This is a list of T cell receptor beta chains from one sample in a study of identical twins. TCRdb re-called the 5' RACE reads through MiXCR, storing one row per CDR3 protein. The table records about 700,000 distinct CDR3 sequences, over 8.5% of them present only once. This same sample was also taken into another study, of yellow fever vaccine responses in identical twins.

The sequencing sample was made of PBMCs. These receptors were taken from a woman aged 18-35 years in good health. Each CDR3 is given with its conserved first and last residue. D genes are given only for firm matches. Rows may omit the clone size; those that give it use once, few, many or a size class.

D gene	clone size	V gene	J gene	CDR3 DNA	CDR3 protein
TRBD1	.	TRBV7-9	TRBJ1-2	TGTGCCAGCAGCTTACTCCTGACAGGGGAAAATGGCTACACCTTC	CASSLLLTGENGYTF
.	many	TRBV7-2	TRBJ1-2	TGTGCCAGCAGCTTAACGGGCGGGCAATTGAATGGCTACACCTTC	CASSLTGGQLNGYTF
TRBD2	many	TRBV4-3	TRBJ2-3	TGCGCCAGCAGCCAAGATCTGGGACTAGCGGGAGTAGGGCAGTATTTT	CASSQDLGLAGVGQYF
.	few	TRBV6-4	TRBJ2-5	TGTGCCAGCAGTGACTCGAGTCCACGAACCCAGTACTTC	CASSDSSPRTQYF
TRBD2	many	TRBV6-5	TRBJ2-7	TGTGCCAGCAAGTTATCGGGACTAGCGGCCTCCTACGAGCAGTACTTC	CASKLSGLAASYEQYF
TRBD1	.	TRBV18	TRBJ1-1	TGTGCCAGCTCAGGACAGGGGATGTCTGAAGCTTTCTTT	CASSGQGMSEAFF
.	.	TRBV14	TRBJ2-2	TGTGCCAGCAGCCAATTTAAGAACACCGGGGAGCTGTTTTTT	CASSQFKNTGELFF
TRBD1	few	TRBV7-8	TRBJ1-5	TGTGCCAGCAGCTTAGGGGACAGGGAAAGCAATCAGCCCCAGCATTTT	CASSLGDRESNQPQHF
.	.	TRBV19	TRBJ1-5	TGTGCCAGTACCCGACAGATAAATCAGCCCCAGCATTTT	CASTRQINQPQHF
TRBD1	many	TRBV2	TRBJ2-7	TGTGCCAGCAGTGGGGACAGGGGCGAGCAGTACTTC	CASSGDRGEQYF
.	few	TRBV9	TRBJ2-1	TGTGCCAGCAGCGTAGGGCAGTCTAGCCACAATGAGCAGTTCTTC	CASSVGQSSHNEQFF
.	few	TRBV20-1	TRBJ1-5	TGCAGTGCTAACTACCTGGGGGGCAATCAGCCCCAGCATTTT	CSANYLGGNQPQHF
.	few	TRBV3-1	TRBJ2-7	TGTGCCAGCAGCCAGGCCGGGATTAATATTTACGAGCAGTACTTC	CASSQAGINIYEQYF
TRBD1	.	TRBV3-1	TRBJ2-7	TGTGCCAGCAGCCTTACAGGGGGCGCGTCCATCGAGCAGTACTTC	CASSLTGGASIEQYF
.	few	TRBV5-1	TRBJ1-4	TGCGCCAGCAGCTTGTCAGCCGACGCAGGTGAAAAACTGTTTTTT	CASSLSADAGEKLFF
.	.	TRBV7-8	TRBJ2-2	TGTGCCAGCAGCCCTTCCTTCGGGGAGCTGTTTTTT	CASSPSFGELFF